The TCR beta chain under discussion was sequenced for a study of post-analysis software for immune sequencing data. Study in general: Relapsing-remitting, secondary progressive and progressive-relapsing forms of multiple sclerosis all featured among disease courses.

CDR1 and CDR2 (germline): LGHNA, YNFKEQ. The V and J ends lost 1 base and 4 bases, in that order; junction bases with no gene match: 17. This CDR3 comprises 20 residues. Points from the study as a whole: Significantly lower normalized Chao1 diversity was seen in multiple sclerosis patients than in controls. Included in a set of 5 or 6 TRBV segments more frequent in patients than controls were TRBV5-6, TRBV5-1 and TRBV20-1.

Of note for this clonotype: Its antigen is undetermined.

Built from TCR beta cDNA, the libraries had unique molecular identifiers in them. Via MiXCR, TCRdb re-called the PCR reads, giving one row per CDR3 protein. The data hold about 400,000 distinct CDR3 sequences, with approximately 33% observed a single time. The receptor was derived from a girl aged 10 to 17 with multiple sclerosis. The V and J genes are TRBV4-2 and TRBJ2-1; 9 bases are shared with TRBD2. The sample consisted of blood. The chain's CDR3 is CASSQVLGVGGSGGYNEQFF. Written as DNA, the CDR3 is TGTGCCAGCAGCCAAGTACTGGGGGTGGGAGGCAGCGGGGGGTACAATGAGCAGTTCTTC.